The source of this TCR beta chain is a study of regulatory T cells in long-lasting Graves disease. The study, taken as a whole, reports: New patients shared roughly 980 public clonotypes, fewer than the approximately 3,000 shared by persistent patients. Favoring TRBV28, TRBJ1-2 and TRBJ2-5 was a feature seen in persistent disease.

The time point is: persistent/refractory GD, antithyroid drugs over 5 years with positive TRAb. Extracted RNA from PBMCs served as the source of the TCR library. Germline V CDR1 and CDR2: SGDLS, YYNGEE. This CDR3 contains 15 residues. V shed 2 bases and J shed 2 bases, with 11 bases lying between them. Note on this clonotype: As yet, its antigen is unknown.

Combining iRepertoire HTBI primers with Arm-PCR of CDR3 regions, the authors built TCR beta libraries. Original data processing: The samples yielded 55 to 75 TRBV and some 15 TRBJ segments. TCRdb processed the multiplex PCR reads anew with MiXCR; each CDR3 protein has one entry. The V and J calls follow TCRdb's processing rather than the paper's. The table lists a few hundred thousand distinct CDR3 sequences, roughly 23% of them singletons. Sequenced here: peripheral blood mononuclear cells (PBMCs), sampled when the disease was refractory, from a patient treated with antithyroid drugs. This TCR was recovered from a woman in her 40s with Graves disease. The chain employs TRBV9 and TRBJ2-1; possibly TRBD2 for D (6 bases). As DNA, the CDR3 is TGTGCCAGCAGCGTTACGGGGGTAGCCTACAATGAGCAGTTCTTC. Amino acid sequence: CASSVTGVAYNEQFF.